These 12 T cell receptor beta chains were all obtained from the same sample, sequenced in a study of shared clonotypes between healthy human individuals. Sequencing was performed with immunoSEQ multiplex PCR; in TCRdb, only in-frame clones are kept and a portion is missing. The sample records around 690,000 clones, less than 95% being singletons. The sample consisted of memory CD8+ T cells from PBMCs. As to subset: CD45RO+ cells pooled with CCR7-negative TemRA cells. The receptors were sampled from a man between 18 and 29 years old in good health. Some clones in this sample may be carry-over from other donors' samples.

This clone was observed once. This chain uses TRBV27 with TRBJ1-2; D may be TRBD1 (5 bases). The CDR3 has 18 amino acids. Per germline, CDR1 MNHEY and CDR2 SMNVEV (reference sequence). The V and J ends lost 2 bases and 4 bases respectively, with 23 bases between them. In nucleotides, the CDR3 is TGTGCCAGCAGTTTAGTGGGGGGACTTGGCCTTCGGGGCTATGGCTACACCTTC. Amino acid sequence: CASSLVGGLGLRGYGYTF.

This clone came up a few times. The chain has TRBV14 and TRBJ1-1; D ambiguous. Germline CDR1 is SGHDN and CDR2 is FVKESK. The germline V and J ends were trimmed by 6 bases and 5 bases, with 7 bases remaining between them. The CDR3 length is 11 residues. The CDR3 DNA follows: TGTGCCAGCAGGGTGGGGACTGAAGCTTTCTTT. This codes for CASRVGTEAFF.

This clone occurred once. CDR3 in amino acids: CASSLATSGRANEQFF. Written as DNA, the CDR3 is TGTGCCAGCAGCTTAGCCACTAGCGGGAGGGCTAATGAGCAGTTCTTC. This chain connects TRBV7-2 to TRBJ2-1, with 13 bases matching TRBD2. The ends lost 0 bases at V and 7 bases at J; junction bases unmatched: 3. CDR3 length: 16 amino acids. CDR1 and CDR2 (germline): SGHTA, FQGNSA. Combining the CDR3 with reference TRBV7-2 and TRBJ2-1 gives the whole variable domain GAGVSQSPSNKVTEKGKDVELRCDPISGHTALYWYRQSLGQGLEFLIYFQGNSAPDKSGLPSDRFSAERTGGSVSTLTIQRTQQEDSAVYLCASSLATSGRANEQFFGPGTRLTVL.

The chain's CDR3 is CASSQDREGTSFWTQYF. Written as DNA, the CDR3 is TGCGCCAGCAGCCAAGATAGGGAGGGGACCTCCTTTTGGACCCAGTACTTC. This rearrangement joins TRBV4-3 to TRBJ2-5, with 7 bases fitting TRBD2. J was trimmed by 7 bases and V by 0 bases; bases with no gene match: 14. The CDR3 is 17 residues long. CDR1 LGHNA and CDR2 YSLEER come from the germline V gene.

The rearrangement joins TRBV6-1 to TRBJ1-1; tentatively, D is TRBD1 (6 bases). V lost 4 bases, J lost 1 base, and 13 bases lay in between. Germline assignment: CDR1 MNHNS and CDR2 SASEGT. The CDR3 is 15 residues long. CDR3: CASSATGLSNTEAFF. Written as DNA, the CDR3 is TGTGCCAGCAGTGCTACAGGGCTATCGAACACTGAAGCTTTCTTT.

This chain uses TRBV28 with TRBJ2-1; 9 nucleotides agree with TRBD2. Trimming cost V 6 bases and J 4 bases; bases outside gene matches: 7. Germline CDR1 and CDR2: MDHEN and SYDVKM. The CDR3 spans 15 residues. CDR3 sequence reads: CASRRLAETYNEQFF. The DNA of the CDR3 is TGTGCCAGCAGAAGACTAGCGGAAACTTACAATGAGCAGTTCTTC.

This rearrangement joins TRBV28 to TRBJ2-1; possibly TRBD1 for D (5 bases). Trimming cost V 5 bases and J 6 bases, with 23 bases left between them. Germline loops: CDR1 MDHEN, CDR2 SYDVKM. CDR3 length equals 17 residues. The CDR3 DNA follows: TGTGCCAGCAGTATGAGACCCAGGGTGGCTGGGGTCAATGAGCAGTTCTTC. Amino acids: CASSMRPRVAGVNEQFF.

V is TRBV4-1 and J is TRBJ2-3; TRBD2 aligns across 9 bases. The CDR3 is 19 amino acids. Germline V gene data show CDR1 as MGHRA and CDR2 as YSYEKL. The V and J ends lost 0 bases and 1 base, in that order; junction bases with no gene match: 11. CDR3 amino acids: CASSQERLAGIGGTDTQYF. The CDR3 DNA is TGCGCCAGCAGCCAAGAACGGCTAGCGGGGATTGGGGGCACAGATACGCAGTATTTT.

The chain employs TRBV7-8 and TRBJ2-3; D possibly corresponds to TRBD2 (6 bases). In germline, CDR1 is SGHVS, CDR2 FQNEAQ. This CDR3 spans 16 amino acids. The germline V and J ends were trimmed by 5 bases and 4 bases, with 19 bases remaining between them. The CDR3 bases are TGTGCCAGCAGCCCACCCGAGGGGACGGGGGCAGATACGCAGTATTTT. Protein sequence: CASSPPEGTGADTQYF. The whole variable domain, remainder taken from reference TRBV7-8 and TRBJ2-3, is GAGVSQSPRYKVAKRGQDVALRCDPISGHVSLFWYQQALGQGPEFLTYFQNEAQLDKSGLPSDRFFAERPEGSVSTLKIQRTQQEDSAVYLCASSPPEGTGADTQYFGPGTRLTVL.

The chain combines TRBV7-9 with TRBJ2-2; D is possibly TRBD1 (6 bases). In germline, CDR1 is SEHNR, CDR2 FQNEAQ (reference sequence). Trimming pared 0 bases from V and 6 bases from J, leaving 11 bases between. This CDR3 has 15 amino acids. DNA for the CDR3: TGTGCCAGCAGCTTAGCGTTGGGGGCGGCCGGGGAGCTGTTTTTT. Its translation: CASSLALGAAGELFF.

The V call is TRBV6-5, the J call TRBJ2-1, with 12 bases lining up with TRBD2. The CDR3 has 16 amino acids. CDR1 and CDR2 from the germline V gene are MNHEY and SVGAGI. V was pared by 2 bases and J by 9 bases, with 8 bases of the junction left unmatched. DNA for the CDR3: TGTGCCAGCAGTTACGGGGCTAGCGGGAGGGCCGGTGAGCAGTTCTTC. Residues: CASSYGASGRAGEQFF.

The chain uses TRBV27 and TRBJ1-1, with D hard to call. The CDR3 totals 15 residues. Trimming removed 2 bases from V and 1 base from J, with 11 bases in between. Germline-derived CDR1 and CDR2 are MNHEY and SMNVEV (reference sequence). CDR3 sequence reads: CASSLLTVGNTEAFF. CDR3 in DNA: TGTGCCAGCAGTTTACTTACTGTTGGGAACACTGAAGCTTTCTTT.